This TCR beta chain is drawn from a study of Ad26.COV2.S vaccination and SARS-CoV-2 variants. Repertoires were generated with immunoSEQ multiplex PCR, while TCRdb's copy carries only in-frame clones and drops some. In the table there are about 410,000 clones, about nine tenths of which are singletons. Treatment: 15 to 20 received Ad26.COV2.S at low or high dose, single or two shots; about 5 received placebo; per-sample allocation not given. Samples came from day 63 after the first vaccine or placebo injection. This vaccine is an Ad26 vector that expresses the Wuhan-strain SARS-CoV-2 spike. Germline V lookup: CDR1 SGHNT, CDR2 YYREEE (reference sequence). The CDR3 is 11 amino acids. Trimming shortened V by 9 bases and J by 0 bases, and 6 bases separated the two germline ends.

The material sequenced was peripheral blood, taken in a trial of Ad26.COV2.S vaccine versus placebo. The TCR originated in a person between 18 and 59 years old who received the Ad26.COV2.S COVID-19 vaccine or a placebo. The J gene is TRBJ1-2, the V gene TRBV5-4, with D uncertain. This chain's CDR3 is CATRTNYGYTF. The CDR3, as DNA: TGTGCCACTCGGACTAACTATGGCTACACCTTC.